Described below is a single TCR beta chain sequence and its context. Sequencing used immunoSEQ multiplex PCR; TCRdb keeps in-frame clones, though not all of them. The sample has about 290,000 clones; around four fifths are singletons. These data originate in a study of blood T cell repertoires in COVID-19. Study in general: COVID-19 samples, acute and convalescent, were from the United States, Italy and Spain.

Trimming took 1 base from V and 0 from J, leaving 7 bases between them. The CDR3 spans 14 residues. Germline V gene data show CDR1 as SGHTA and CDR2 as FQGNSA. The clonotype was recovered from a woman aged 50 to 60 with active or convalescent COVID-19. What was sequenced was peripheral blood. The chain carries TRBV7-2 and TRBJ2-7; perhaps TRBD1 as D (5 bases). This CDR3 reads CASSLVDSSYEQYF. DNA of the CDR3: TGTGCCAGCAGCTTAGTAGACAGCTCCTACGAGCAGTACTTC.